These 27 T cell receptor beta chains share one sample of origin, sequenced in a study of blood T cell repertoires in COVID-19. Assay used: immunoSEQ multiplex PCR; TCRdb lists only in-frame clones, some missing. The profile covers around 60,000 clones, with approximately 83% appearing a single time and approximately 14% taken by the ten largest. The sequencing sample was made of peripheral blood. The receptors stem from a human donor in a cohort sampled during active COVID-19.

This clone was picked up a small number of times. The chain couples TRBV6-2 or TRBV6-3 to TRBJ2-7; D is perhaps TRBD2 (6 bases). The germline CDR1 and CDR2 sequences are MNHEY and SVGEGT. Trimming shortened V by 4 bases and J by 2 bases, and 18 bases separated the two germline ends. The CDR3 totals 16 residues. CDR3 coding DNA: TGTGCCAGCAGTTCGCCTCGCGCGGCGGGGACCTACGAGCAGTACTTC. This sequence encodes CASSSPRAAGTYEQYF.

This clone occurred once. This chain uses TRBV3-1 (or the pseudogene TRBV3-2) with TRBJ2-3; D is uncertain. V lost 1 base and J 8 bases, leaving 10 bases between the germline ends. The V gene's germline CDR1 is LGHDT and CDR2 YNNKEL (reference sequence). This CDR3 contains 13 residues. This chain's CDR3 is CASSQALTGTQYF. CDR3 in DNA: TGTGCCAGCAGCCAAGCCCTCACTGGTACGCAGTATTTT.

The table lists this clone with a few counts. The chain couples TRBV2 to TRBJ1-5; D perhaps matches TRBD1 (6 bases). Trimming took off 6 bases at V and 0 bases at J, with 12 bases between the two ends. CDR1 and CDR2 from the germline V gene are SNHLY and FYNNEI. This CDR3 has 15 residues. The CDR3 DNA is TGTGCCAGCAGAGGACAGCCTTATAGCAATCAGCCCCAGCATTTT. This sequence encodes CASRGQPYSNQPQHF.

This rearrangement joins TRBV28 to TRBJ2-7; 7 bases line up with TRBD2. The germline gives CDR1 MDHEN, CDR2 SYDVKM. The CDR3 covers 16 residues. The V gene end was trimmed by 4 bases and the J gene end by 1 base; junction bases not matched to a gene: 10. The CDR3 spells CASSSPTLGLSYEQYF. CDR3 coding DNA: TGTGCCAGCAGTTCCCCAACCTTGGGACTATCCTACGAGCAGTACTTC.

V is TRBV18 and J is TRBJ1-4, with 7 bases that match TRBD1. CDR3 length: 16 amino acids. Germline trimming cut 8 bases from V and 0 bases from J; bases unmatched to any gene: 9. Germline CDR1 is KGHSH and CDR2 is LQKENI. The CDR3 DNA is TGTGCCAGCACCCGGGACAGAAGTACAACTAATGAAAAACTGTTTTTT. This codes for CASTRDRSTTNEKLFF.

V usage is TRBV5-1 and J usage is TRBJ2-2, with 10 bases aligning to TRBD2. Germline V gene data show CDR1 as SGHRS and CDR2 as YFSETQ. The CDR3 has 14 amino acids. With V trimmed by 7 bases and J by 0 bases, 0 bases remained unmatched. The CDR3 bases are TGCGCCAGCGGACTAGCGGCGAACACCGGGGAGCTGTTTTTT. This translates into CASGLAANTGELFF.

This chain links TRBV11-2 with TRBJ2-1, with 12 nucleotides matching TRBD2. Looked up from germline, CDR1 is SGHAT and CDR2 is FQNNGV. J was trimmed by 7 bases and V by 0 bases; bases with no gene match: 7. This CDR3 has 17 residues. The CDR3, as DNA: TGTGCCAGCAGCTTAGAGCCTAGCGGGAGGGGTTTAAATGAGCAGTTCTTC. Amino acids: CASSLEPSGRGLNEQFF. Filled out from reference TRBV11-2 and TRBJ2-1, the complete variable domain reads EAGVAQSPRYKIIEKRQSVAFWCNPISGHATLYWYQQILGQGPKLLIQFQNNGVVDDSQLPKDRFSAERLKGVDSTLKIQPAKLEDSAVYLCASSLEPSGRGLNEQFFGPGTRLTVL.

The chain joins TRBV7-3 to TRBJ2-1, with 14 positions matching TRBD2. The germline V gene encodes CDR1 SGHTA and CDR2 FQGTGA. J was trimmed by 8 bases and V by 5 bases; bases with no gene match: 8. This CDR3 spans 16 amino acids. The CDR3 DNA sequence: TGTGCCAGCAGCCAAAATGCGGGACTAGCGGGAGATGAGCAGTTCTTC. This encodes CASSQNAGLAGDEQFF. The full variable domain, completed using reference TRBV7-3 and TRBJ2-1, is GAGVSQTPSNKVTEKGKYVELRCDPISGHTALYWYRQSLGQGPEFLIYFQGTGAADDSGLPNDRFFAVRPEGSVSTLKIQRTERGDSAVYLCASSQNAGLAGDEQFFGPGTRLTVL.

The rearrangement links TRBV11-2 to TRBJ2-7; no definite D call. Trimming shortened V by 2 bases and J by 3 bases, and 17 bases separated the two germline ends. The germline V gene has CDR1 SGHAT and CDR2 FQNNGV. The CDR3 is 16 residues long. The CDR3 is CASSLHTESRVYEQYF. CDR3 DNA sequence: TGTGCCAGCAGCTTACACACGGAGTCCAGAGTCTACGAGCAGTACTTC.

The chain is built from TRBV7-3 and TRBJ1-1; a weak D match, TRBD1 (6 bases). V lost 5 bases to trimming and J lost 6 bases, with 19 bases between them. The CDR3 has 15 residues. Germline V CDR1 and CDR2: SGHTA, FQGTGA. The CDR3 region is CASSIGTTLGAEAFF. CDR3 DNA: TGTGCCAGCAGCATTGGGACAACACTGGGGGCTGAAGCTTTCTTT.

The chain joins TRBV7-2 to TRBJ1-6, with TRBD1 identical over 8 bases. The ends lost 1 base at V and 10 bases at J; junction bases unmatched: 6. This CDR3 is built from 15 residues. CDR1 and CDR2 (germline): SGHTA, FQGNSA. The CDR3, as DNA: TGTGCCAGCAGCTTAGGGACAGGGTTGGGCTCACCCCTCCACTTT. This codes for CASSLGTGLGSPLHF.

The CDR3 is CSCSTGGYGEQYF. CDR3 coding DNA: TGCAGCTGTTCGACAGGGGGCTATGGCGAGCAGTACTTC. The genes are TRBV29-1 and TRBJ2-7, with 10 bases lining up with TRBD1. The CDR3 contains 13 residues. Germline V CDR1 and CDR2: SQVTM, ANQGSEA. V lost 8 bases and J lost 6; bases outside the gene matches: 10.

The CDR3 DNA follows: TGTGCCAGCAGCCCGGACGACAGGTACTCCTACGAGCAGTACTTC. Its translation: CASSPDDRYSYEQYF. The V and J genes are TRBV11-1 and TRBJ2-7, with TRBD1 as a possible D gene (6 bases). Germline assignment: CDR1 SGHAT and CDR2 FQDESV (reference sequence). The CDR3 is 15 amino acids. Between the trimmed V and J ends, which lost 5 bases and 0 bases, there was a span of 14 bases.

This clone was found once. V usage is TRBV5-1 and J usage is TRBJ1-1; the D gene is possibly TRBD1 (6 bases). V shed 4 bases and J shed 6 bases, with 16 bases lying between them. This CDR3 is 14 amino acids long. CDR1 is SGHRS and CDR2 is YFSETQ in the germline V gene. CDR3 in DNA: TGCGCCAGCAGCCGACTCGCAGGGGCTGCTGAAGCTTTCTTT. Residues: CASSRLAGAAEAFF.

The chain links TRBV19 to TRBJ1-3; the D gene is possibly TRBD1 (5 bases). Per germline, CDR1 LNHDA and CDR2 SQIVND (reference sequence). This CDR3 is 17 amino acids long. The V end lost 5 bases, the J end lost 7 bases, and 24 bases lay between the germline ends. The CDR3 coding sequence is TGTGCCAGTAGTCTCCGAGCCGGACGGGGGATCGGGAACACCATATATTTT. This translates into CASSLRAGRGIGNTIYF.

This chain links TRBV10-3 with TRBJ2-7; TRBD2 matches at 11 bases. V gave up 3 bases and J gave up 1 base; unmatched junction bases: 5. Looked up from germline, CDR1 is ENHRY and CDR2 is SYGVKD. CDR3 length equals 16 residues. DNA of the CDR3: TGTGCCATCAGTGACCCCGGACTAGCGGGTTCCTACGAGCAGTACTTC. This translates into CAISDPGLAGSYEQYF.

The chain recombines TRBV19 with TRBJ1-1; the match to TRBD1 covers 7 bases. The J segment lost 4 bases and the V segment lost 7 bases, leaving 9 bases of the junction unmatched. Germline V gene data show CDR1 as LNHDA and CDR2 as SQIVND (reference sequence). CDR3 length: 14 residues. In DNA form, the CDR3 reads TGTGCCAGTACCGCGACAGGGCCGGGCACTGAAGCTTTCTTT. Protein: CASTATGPGTEAFF.

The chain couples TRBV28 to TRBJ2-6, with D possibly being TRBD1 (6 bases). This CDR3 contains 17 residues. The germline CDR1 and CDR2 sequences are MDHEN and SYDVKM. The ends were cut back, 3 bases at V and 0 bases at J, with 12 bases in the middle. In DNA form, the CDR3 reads TGTGCCAGCAGTTTCAGGGGCGTCACCTCTGGGGCCAACGTCCTGACTTTC. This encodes CASSFRGVTSGANVLTF.

The DNA of the CDR3 is TGTGCCAGCAAACCTGGACAGATGAACACTGAAGCTTTCTTT. It translates to CASKPGQMNTEAFF. The V gene is TRBV6-4, the J gene TRBJ1-1; the D gene is possibly TRBD1 (6 bases). The germline V and J ends were trimmed by 7 bases and 0 bases, with 12 bases remaining between them. The CDR3 loop spans 14 amino acids. CDR1 and CDR2 (germline): MRHNA, SNTAGT.

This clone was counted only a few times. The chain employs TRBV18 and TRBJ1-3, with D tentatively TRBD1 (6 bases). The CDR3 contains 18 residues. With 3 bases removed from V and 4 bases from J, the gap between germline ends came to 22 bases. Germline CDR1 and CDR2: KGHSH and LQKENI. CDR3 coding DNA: TGTGCCAGCTCACCTCAAGCTCGACAGGCTCCCCGAGGAAACACCATATATTTT. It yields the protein CASSPQARQAPRGNTIYF. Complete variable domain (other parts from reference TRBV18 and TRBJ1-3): NAGVMQNPRHLVRRRGQEARLRCSPMKGHSHVYWYRQLPEEGLKFMVYLQKENIIDESGMPKERFSAEFPKEGPSILRIQQVVRGDSAAYFCASSPQARQAPRGNTIYFGEGSWLTVV.

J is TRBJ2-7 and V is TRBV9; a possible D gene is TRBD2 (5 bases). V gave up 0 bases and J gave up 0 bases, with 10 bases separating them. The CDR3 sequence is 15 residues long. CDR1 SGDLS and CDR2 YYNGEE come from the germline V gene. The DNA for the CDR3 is TGTGCCAGCAGCGTAGAGGGTGCGGGCTCCTACGAGCAGTACTTC. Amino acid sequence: CASSVEGAGSYEQYF. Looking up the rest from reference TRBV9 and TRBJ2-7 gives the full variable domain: DSGVTQTPKHLITATGQRVTLRCSPRSGDLSVYWYQQSLDQGLQFLIQYYNGEERAKGNILERFSAQQFPDLHSELNLSSLELGDSALYFCASSVEGAGSYEQYFGPGTRLTVT.

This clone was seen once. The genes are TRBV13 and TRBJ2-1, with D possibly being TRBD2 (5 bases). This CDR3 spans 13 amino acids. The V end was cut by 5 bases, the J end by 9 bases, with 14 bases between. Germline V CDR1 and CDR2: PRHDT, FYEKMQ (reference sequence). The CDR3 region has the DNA TGTGCCAGCAGCGGCGCCACTGAGGGTGAGCAGTTCTTC. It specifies CASSGATEGEQFF.

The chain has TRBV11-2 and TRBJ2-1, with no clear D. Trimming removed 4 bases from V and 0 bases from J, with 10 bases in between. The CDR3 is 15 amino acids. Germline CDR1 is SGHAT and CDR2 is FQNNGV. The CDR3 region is CASSSLPSSYNEQFF. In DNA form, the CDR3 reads TGTGCCAGCAGCTCCCTGCCTAGCTCCTACAATGAGCAGTTCTTC.

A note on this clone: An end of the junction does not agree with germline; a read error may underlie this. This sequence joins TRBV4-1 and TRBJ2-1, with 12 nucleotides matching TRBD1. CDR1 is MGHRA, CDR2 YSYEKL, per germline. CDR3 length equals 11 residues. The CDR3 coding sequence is TGCGCCAGCAGCCGGGACAGGGGGCCGATCTTC. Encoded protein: CASSRDRGPIF.

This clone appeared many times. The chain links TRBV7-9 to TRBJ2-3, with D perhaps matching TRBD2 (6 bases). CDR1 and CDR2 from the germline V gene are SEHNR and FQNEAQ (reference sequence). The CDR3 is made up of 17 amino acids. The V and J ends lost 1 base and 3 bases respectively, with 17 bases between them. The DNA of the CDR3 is TGTGCCAGCAGCTTAGGGTCAACGGGAGCCCGGACAGATACGCAGTATTTT. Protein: CASSLGSTGARTDTQYF. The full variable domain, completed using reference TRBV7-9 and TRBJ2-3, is DTGVSQNPRHKITKRGQNVTFRCDPISEHNRLYWYRQTLGQGPEFLTYFQNEAQLEKSRLLSDRFSAERPKGSFSTLEIQRTEQGDSAMYLCASSLGSTGARTDTQYFGPGTRLTVL.

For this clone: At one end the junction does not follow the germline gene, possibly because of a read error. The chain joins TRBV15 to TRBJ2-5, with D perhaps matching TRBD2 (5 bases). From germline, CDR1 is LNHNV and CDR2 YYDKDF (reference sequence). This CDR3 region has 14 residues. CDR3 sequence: CTTSRDRGSETQYF. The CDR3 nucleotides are TGTACCACCAGCAGAGATCGGGGATCGGAGACCCAGTACTTC.

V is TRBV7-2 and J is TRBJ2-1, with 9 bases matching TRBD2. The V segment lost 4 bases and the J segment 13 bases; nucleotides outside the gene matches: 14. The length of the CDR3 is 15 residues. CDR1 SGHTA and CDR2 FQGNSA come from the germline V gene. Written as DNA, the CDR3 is TGTGCCAGCAGCTGGTCCTCATCGGGACTAGCTTCCCAGTTCTTC. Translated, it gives CASSWSSSGLASQFF. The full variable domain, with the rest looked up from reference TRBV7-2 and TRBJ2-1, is GAGVSQSPSNKVTEKGKDVELRCDPISGHTALYWYRQSLGQGLEFLIYFQGNSAPDKSGLPSDRFSAERTGGSVSTLTIQRTQQEDSAVYLCASSWSSSGLASQFFGPGTRLTVL.